One and the same sample provided the 21 T cell receptor beta chains below, sequenced in a study of shared clonotypes between healthy human individuals. Profiled with immunoSEQ multiplex PCR; TCRdb holds only in-frame clones, not every one. The sample carries about 1.1 million clones, 70% to 80% recorded once. The sequenced material came from memory CD4+ T cells from PBMCs. Subset here: CD45RA-negative fraction. These receptor sequences come from a man aged 18 to 29 in good health. Some clones in this sample may be carry-over from other donors' samples.

V gene TRBV6-5 combines with J gene TRBJ1-2, with D maybe TRBD1 (6 bases). Between the trimmed V and J ends, which lost 8 bases and 0 bases, there was a span of 13 bases. Germline CDR1 is MNHEY and CDR2 is SVGAGI. This CDR3 comprises 14 residues. The CDR3 loop is CASAGTSANYGYTF. CDR3 sequence (DNA): TGTGCCAGCGCAGGGACATCCGCTAACTATGGCTACACCTTC.

The rearrangement uses TRBV7-9 and TRBJ2-3; 7 nucleotides align to TRBD2. In germline, CDR1 is SEHNR, CDR2 FQNEAQ (reference sequence). This CDR3 is 16 amino acids long. V trimming: 1 base; J trimming: 0 bases; junction bases outside the gene matches: 4. CDR3 sequence: CASSLVVGGSTDTQYF. CDR3 coding DNA: TGTGCCAGCAGCTTAGTGGTGGGAGGGAGCACAGATACGCAGTATTTT.

The J gene is TRBJ1-2, the V gene TRBV10-1; D is perhaps TRBD1 (6 bases). V lost 7 bases and J 5 bases, leaving 20 bases between the germline ends. The CDR3 contains 15 residues. The V gene's germline CDR1 is WNHNN and CDR2 SYGVQD (reference sequence). The CDR3 region is CASIRGGRRWYGYTF. For the CDR3, the DNA is TGCGCCAGCATCCGGGGGGGGCGGAGATGGTATGGCTACACCTTC.

This clone was detected only once. The gene calls are TRBV7-3 and TRBJ2-3; no definite D call. This CDR3 is 14 amino acids long. Trimming removed 5 bases at V and 4 bases at J, with 13 bases between. The germline gives CDR1 SGHTA, CDR2 FQGTGA. This CDR3 reads CASSGQVPPDTQYF. The CDR3 DNA is TGTGCCAGCAGCGGTCAAGTGCCGCCAGATACGCAGTATTTT.

This clone was detected ten times or more. This sequence joins TRBV28 and TRBJ1-2, with TRBD1 matching 7 bases. Per germline, CDR1 MDHEN and CDR2 SYDVKM. The V gene end was trimmed by 6 bases and the J gene end by 6 bases; junction bases not matched to a gene: 13. The CDR3 has 15 amino acids. CDR3 loop: CASSPPGTVANGYTF. CDR3 in DNA: TGTGCCAGCAGCCCACCCGGGACAGTGGCCAATGGCTACACCTTC.

The rearrangement joins TRBV28 to TRBJ1-1; unclear D gene. Trimming took 7 bases from V and 5 from J, leaving 20 bases between them. The CDR3 covers 15 residues. Looked up from germline, CDR1 is MDHEN and CDR2 is SYDVKM. CDR3: CASTYWGGLETEAFF. The CDR3 bases are TGTGCCAGCACCTATTGGGGAGGGCTGGAAACTGAAGCTTTCTTT.

This clone was seen repeatedly, ten times or more. This chain joins TRBV7-3 and TRBJ2-2; D is perhaps TRBD2 (5 bases). The length of the CDR3 is 14 residues. Germline loops: CDR1 SGHTA, CDR2 FQGTGA. V shed 1 base and J shed 6 bases, with 9 bases lying between them. The CDR3 DNA sequence: TGTGCCAGCAGCTTAAGGCCGGAGGCCGGGGAGCTGTTTTTT. Translating it yields CASSLRPEAGELFF.

This chain joins TRBV6-1 and TRBJ1-1, with 7 bases that match TRBD1. J gave up 3 bases and V 1 base, and 8 bases lay outside the gene matches. The CDR3 extends over 16 amino acids. CDR1 is MNHNS, CDR2 SASEGT, per germline. The CDR3 DNA reads as TGTGCCAGCAGTGAAGTGCGGGGGGACAGCGACACTGAAGCTTTCTTT. Protein product: CASSEVRGDSDTEAFF.

This clone showed up many times. This sequence joins TRBV14 and TRBJ2-7; maybe TRBD1 (5 bases). Germline V lookup: CDR1 SGHDN, CDR2 FVKESK. Trimming cost V 4 bases and J 3 bases, with 13 bases left between them. The CDR3 spans 14 residues. CDR3 loop: CASSPTPDSYEQYF. CDR3 DNA: TGTGCCAGCAGCCCCACCCCTGACAGCTACGAGCAGTACTTC. Together with reference TRBV14 and TRBJ2-7, the CDR3 gives the full variable domain: EAGVTQFPSHSVIEKGQTVTLRCDPISGHDNLYWYRRVMGKEIKFLLHFVKESKQDESGMPNNRFLAERTGGTYSTLKVQPAELEDSGVYFCASSPTPDSYEQYFGPGTRLTVT.

Turning to this clone: Other DNA sequences in the sample encode the same CDR3. J is TRBJ2-6 and V is TRBV5-6, with D unclear. The CDR3 is 15 residues long. Germline lookup yields CDR1 SGHDT and CDR2 YYEEEE. Trimming removed 4 bases at V and 0 bases at J, with 8 bases between. CDR3 DNA sequence: TGTGCCAGCAGCCCAGGTGTCTCTGGGGCCAACGTCCTGACTTTC. Its protein product is CASSPGVSGANVLTF.

This chain joins TRBV2 and TRBJ2-7; a possible D gene is TRBD1 (6 bases). CDR3 length equals 12 residues. Per the germline V gene, CDR1 is SNHLY and CDR2 is FYNNEI. Trimming left V 6 bases short and J 5 bases short, with 11 bases between. The CDR3 coding sequence is TGTGCCAGCAGAGAGGACAGTGACGAGCAGTACTTC. This codes for CASREDSDEQYF.

This clone was counted a few times. This chain links TRBV4-2 with TRBJ1-2, with TRBD1 as a possible D gene (6 bases). The CDR3 is 16 residues long. Trimming took 0 bases from V and 2 from J, leaving 13 bases between them. Germline lookup yields CDR1 LGHNA and CDR2 YNFKEQ. The CDR3 coding sequence is TGTGCCAGCAGCCAAGATCCGCCAGGGGAGAACTATGGCTACACCTTC. Protein product: CASSQDPPGENYGYTF.

The V gene is TRBV12-5, the J gene TRBJ2-1; TRBD2 aligns across 8 bases. Germline values: CDR1 LGHNT, CDR2 FRNRAP. The CDR3 is 14 amino acids. The V gene end was trimmed by 1 base and the J gene end by 5 bases; junction bases not matched to a gene: 1. The CDR3 DNA follows: TGTGCTAGTGGTTTGGGTAGCGGGAACAATGAGCAGTTCTTC. Its translation is CASGLGSGNNEQFF.

The J gene is TRBJ1-4, the V gene TRBV7-9, with 11 bases matching TRBD1. With 5 bases clipped from V and 7 bases from J, the junction kept 3 bases outside the gene matches. CDR1 SEHNR and CDR2 FQNEAQ come from the germline V gene (reference sequence). The CDR3 has 14 amino acids. CDR3 in DNA: TGTGCCAGCAGCCGGACAGGGGGCCTTGAAAAACTGTTTTTT. It specifies CASSRTGGLEKLFF.

The rearrangement links TRBV7-2 to TRBJ2-3, with unresolved D. This CDR3 comprises 14 residues. Deletions cut 7 bases from V and 1 base from J, with 12 bases between. Per the germline V gene, CDR1 is SGHTA and CDR2 is FQGNSA. Here the CDR3 reads CASTESWGTDTQYF. CDR3 nucleotides: TGTGCCAGCACCGAGAGCTGGGGCACAGATACGCAGTATTTT.

This clone was seen only a few times. The V and J genes are TRBV2 and TRBJ2-1, with unresolved D. Trimming took 3 bases from V and 10 from J, leaving 13 bases between them. CDR1 is SNHLY and CDR2 is FYNNEI in the germline V gene. This CDR3 spans 13 amino acids. For the CDR3, the DNA is TGTGCCAGCAGTGATTCTCGGGTGGCAGAGCAGTTCTTC. Protein sequence: CASSDSRVAEQFF.

This clone appeared once. The V call is TRBV2, the J call TRBJ2-7; the D is unclear. CDR3 length equals 12 residues. Trimming shortened V by 6 bases and J by 2 bases, and 8 bases separated the two germline ends. Per germline, CDR1 SNHLY and CDR2 FYNNEI. CDR3 bases: TGTGCCAGCAGCCCGCAGGCCTACGAGCAGTACTTC. This gives the protein CASSPQAYEQYF.

V usage is TRBV5-1 and J usage is TRBJ1-6; tentatively, D is TRBD1 (6 bases). Trimming cost V 5 bases and J 7 bases, with 10 bases left between them. The CDR3 runs to 13 residues. The germline CDR1 and CDR2 sequences are SGHRS and YFSETQ. The CDR3 loop is CASRGAINSPLHF. The CDR3 region has the DNA TGCGCCAGCAGGGGGGCCATCAATTCACCCCTCCACTTT.

This clone was observed a single time. V gene TRBV11-2 combines with J gene TRBJ1-1, with D unresolved. V lost 0 bases and J 11 bases, leaving 16 bases between the germline ends. The CDR3 spans 14 residues. Germline V CDR1 and CDR2: SGHAT, FQNNGV. CDR3 DNA sequence: TGTGCCAGCAGCTTAGACCCCTCAAGCCAATCGGCTTTCTTT. Translating gives CASSLDPSSQSAFF. Full variable domain (rest looked up from reference TRBV11-2 and TRBJ1-1): EAGVAQSPRYKIIEKRQSVAFWCNPISGHATLYWYQQILGQGPKLLIQFQNNGVVDDSQLPKDRFSAERLKGVDSTLKIQPAKLEDSAVYLCASSLDPSSQSAFFGQGTRLTVV.

This chain links TRBV7-8 with TRBJ1-4; D ambiguous. The germline V gene encodes CDR1 SGHVS and CDR2 FQNEAQ. V was trimmed by 1 base and J by 4 bases, leaving 10 bases between them. This CDR3 region has 15 residues. The CDR3 nucleotides are TGTGCCAGCAGCTTAGATGGTGGGCGTAATGAAAAACTGTTTTTT. It specifies CASSLDGGRNEKLFF.

V and J are TRBV25-1 and TRBJ2-1; the D gene is possibly TRBD2 (6 bases). There are 15 residues in the CDR3. Germline V CDR1 and CDR2: MGHDK, SYGVNS. V was shortened by 5 bases and J by 4 bases, with 15 bases between the two germline ends. CDR3 DNA: TGTGCCAGCAGTTGGGGAGGAGGGGAGTACAATGAGCAGTTCTTC. Its protein is CASSWGGGEYNEQFF.